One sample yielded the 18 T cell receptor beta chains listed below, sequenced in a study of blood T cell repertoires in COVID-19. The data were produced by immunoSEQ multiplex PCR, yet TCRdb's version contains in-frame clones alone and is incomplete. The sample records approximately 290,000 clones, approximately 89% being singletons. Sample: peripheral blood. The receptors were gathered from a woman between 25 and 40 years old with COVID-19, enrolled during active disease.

This CDR3 reads CASSASGQGNSPLHF. The CDR3 DNA reads as TGTGCCAGCAGCGCGTCGGGACAGGGGAATTCACCCCTCCACTTT. The rearrangement joins TRBV5-6 to TRBJ1-6, with 10 nucleotides matching TRBD1. This CDR3 spans 15 amino acids. J lost 7 bases, V lost 4 bases, and 5 bases had no gene match. The germline gives CDR1 SGHDT, CDR2 YYEEEE.

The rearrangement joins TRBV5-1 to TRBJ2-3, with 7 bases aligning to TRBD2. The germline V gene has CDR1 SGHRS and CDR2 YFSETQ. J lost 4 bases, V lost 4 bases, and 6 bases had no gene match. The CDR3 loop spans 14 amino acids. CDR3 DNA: TGCGCCAGCAGCCCGACTAGCTCACCAGATACGCAGTATTTT. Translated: CASSPTSSPDTQYF.

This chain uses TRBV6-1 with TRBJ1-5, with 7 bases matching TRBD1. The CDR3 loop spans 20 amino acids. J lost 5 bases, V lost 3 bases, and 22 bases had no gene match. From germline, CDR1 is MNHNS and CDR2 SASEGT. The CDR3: CASSDVPPGQFSGGHQPQHF. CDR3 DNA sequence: TGTGCCAGCAGTGATGTACCTCCGGGACAGTTCTCTGGGGGGCATCAGCCCCAGCATTTT.

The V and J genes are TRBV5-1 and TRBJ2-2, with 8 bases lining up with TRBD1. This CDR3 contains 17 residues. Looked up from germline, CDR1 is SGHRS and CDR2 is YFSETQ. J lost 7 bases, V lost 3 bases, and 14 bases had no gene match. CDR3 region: CASSSTPRTGRIGELFF. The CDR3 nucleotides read TGCGCCAGCAGCTCGACCCCCCGGACAGGGAGGATCGGGGAGCTGTTTTTT.

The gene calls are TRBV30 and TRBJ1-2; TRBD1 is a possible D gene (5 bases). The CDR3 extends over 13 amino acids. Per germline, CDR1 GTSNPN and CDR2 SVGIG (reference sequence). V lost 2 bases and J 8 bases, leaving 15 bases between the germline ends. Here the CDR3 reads CAWSQGTFGGYTF. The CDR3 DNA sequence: TGTGCCTGGAGTCAGGGCACCTTTGGGGGCTACACCTTC.

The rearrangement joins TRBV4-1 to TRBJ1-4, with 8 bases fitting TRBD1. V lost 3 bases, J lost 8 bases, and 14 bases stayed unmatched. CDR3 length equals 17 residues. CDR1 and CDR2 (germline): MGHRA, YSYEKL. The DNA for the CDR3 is TGCGCCAGCAGCCACAAAGGGGAGACAGGGGTTGACGAAAAACTGTTTTTT. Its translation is CASSHKGETGVDEKLFF.

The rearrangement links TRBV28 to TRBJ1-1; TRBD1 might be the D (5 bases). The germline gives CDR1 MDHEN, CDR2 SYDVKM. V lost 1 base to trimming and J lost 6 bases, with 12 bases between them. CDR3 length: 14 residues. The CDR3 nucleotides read TGTGCCAGCAGTTTATACCAGGGATTCGCTGAAGCTTTCTTT. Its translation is CASSLYQGFAEAFF.

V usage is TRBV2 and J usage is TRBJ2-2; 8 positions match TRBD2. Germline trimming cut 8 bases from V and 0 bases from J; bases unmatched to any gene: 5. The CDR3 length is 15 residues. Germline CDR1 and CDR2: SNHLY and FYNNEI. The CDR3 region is CASLREGANTGELFF. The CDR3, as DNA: TGTGCCAGCCTTCGGGAGGGGGCGAACACCGGGGAGCTGTTTTTT. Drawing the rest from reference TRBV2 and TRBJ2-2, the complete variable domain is EPEVTQTPSHQVTQMGQEVILRCVPISNHLYFYWYRQILGQKVEFLVSFYNNEISEKSEIFDDQFSVERPDGSNFTLKIRSTKLEDSAMYFCASLREGANTGELFFGEGSRLTVL.

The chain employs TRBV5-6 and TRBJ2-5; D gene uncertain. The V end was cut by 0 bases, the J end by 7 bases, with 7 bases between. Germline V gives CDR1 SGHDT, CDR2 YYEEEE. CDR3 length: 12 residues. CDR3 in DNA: TGTGCCAGCAGCTTGGTTCGAGGGACCCAGTACTTC. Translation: CASSLVRGTQYF.

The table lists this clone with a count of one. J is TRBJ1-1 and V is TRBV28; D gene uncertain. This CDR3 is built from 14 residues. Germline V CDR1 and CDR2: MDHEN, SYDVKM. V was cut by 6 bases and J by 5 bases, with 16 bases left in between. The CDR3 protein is CASSGWVVETEAFF. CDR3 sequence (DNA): TGTGCCAGCAGCGGGTGGGTCGTCGAAACTGAAGCTTTCTTT.

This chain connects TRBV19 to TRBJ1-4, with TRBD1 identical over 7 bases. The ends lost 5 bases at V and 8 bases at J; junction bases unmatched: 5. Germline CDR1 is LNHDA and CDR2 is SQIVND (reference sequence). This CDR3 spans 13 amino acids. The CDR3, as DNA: TGTGCCAGTAGTCCCAACAGGGGCGAAAAACTGTTTTTT. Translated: CASSPNRGEKLFF.

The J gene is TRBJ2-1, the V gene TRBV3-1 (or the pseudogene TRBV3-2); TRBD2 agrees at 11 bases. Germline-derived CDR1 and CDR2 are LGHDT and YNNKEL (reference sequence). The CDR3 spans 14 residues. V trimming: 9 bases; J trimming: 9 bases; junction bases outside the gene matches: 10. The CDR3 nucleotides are TGTGCCAGTCAAAATAGCGGGGGGGCCCGTGAGCAGTTCTTC. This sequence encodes CASQNSGGAREQFF.

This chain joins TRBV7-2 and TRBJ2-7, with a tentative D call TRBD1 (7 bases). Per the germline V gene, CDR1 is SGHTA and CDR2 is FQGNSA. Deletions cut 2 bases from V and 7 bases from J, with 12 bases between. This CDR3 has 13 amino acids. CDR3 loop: CASSLSQGGEQYF. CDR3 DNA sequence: TGTGCCAGCAGCTTAAGCCAGGGGGGTGAGCAGTACTTC.

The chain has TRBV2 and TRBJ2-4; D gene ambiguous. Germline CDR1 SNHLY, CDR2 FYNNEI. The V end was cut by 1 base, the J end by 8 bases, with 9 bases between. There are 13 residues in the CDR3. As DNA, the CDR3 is TGTGCCAGCAGTGAAGGGCAGACTTACATTCAGTACTTC. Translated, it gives CASSEGQTYIQYF.

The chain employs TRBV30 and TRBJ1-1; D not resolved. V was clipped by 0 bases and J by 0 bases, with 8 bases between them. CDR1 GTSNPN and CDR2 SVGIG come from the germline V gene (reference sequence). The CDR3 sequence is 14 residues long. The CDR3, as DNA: TGTGCCTGGAGTGTAGTAGGAGTGAACACTGAAGCTTTCTTT. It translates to CAWSVVGVNTEAFF.

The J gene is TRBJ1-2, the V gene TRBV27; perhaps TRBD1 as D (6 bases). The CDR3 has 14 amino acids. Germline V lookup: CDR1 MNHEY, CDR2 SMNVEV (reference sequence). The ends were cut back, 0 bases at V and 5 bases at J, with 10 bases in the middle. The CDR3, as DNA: TGTGCCAGCAGTTTATCAGGGGGTGGTTATGGCTACACCTTC. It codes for CASSLSGGGYGYTF.

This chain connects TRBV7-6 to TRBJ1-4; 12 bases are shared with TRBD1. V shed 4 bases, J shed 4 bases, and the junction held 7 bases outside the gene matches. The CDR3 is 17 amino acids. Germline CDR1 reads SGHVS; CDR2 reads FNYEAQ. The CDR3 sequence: CASSSPGQGAVNEKLFF. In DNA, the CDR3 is TGTGCCAGCAGCTCACCGGGACAGGGGGCTGTTAATGAAAAACTGTTTTTT.

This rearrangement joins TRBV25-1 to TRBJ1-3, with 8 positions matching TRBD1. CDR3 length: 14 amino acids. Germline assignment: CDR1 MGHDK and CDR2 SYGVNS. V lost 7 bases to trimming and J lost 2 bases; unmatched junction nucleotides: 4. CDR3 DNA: TGTGCCAGCATTGGGACAGGAACTGGAAACACCATATATTTT. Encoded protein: CASIGTGTGNTIYF.